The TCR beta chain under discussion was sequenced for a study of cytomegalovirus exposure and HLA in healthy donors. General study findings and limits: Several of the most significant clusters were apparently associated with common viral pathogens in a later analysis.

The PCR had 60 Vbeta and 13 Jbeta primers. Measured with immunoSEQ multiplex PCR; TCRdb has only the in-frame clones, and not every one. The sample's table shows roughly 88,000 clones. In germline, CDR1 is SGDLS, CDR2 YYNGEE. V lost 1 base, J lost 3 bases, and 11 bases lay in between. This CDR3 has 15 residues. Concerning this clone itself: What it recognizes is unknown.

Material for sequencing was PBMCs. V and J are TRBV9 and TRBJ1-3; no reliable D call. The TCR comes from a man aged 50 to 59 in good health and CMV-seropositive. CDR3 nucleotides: TGTGCCAGCAGCGTAAATACAGATTTTGGAAACACCATATATTTT. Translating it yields CASSVNTDFGNTIYF.